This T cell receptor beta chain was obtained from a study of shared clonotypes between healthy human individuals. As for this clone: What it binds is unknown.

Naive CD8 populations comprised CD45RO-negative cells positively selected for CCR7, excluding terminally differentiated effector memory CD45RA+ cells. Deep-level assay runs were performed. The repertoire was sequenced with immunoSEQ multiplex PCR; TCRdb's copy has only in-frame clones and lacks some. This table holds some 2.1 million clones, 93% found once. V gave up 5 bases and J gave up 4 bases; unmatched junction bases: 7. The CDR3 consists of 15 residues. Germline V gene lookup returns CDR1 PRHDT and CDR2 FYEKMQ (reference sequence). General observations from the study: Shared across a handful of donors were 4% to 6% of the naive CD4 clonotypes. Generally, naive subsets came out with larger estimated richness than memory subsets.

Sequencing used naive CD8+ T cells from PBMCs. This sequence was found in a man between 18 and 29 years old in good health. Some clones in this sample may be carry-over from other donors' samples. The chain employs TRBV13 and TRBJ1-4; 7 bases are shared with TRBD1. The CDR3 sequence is CASSPGTVYNEKLFF. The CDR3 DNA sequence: TGTGCCAGCAGCCCGGGGACAGTTTATAATGAAAAACTGTTTTTT. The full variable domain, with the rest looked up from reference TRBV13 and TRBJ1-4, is AAGVIQSPRHLIKEKRETATLKCYPIPRHDTVYWYQQGPGQDPQFLISFYEKMQSDKGSIPDRFSAQQFSDYHSELNMSSLELGDSALYFCASSPGTVYNEKLFFGSGTQLSVL.